This entry lists 3 T cell receptor beta chains sequenced from one sample in a study of OX40 agonist ivuxolimab in advanced cancers. Profiling relied on immunoSEQ multiplex PCR, and the TCRdb table lists in-frame clones only, not all of them. The repertoire holds roughly 65,000 clones, over 60% seen once, with approximately 2.3% in the top ten. The sequencing used CD4+ or CD8+ T cells sorted from blood, collected in a trial of the OX40 agonist ivuxolimab. The receptors shown here come from an adult with an advanced solid tumor such as melanoma, head and neck, liver or kidney cancer.

This clone was seen just once. V is TRBV25-1 and J is TRBJ2-1, with 13 positions matching TRBD2. Germline V gene sequence: CDR1 MGHDK, CDR2 SYGVNS. The CDR3 is 14 residues long. V was pared by 10 bases and J by 12 bases, with 12 bases of the junction left unmatched. The CDR3 DNA reads as TGTGCCACCACACCCGGGACTAGCGGGACAGGGCAGTTCTTC. Amino acids: CATTPGTSGTGQFF.

V usage is TRBV7-8 and J usage is TRBJ2-7, with D perhaps matching TRBD1 or TRBD2 (5 bases each). The CDR3 contains 15 residues. The germline CDR1 and CDR2 sequences are SGHVS and FQNEAQ. With 4 bases removed from V and 2 bases from J, the gap between germline ends came to 15 bases. CDR3: CASSYRDGGPYEQYF. In DNA form, the CDR3 reads TGTGCCAGCAGCTACCGGGACGGAGGACCCTACGAGCAGTACTTC.

This chain uses TRBV11-3 with TRBJ2-3; the match to TRBD1 covers 7 bases. The trim removed 5 bases at V and 7 bases at J, leaving 9 bases unmatched. Germline V gene data show CDR1 as SGHNT and CDR2 as YENEEA. CDR3 length: 14 amino acids. For the CDR3, the DNA is TGTGCCAGCAGCCGGGACAGTACTCCAAATACGCAGTATTTT. It codes for CASSRDSTPNTQYF.